Listed below are T cell receptor beta chains from one sample, sequenced in a study of CD8 T cells in Susac syndrome. TCRdb reprocessed the immunoSEQ multiplex PCR reads via MiXCR and lists one record per CDR3 protein. Of more than 55,000 distinct CDR3 sequences in the sample, 95% to 96% are singletons; the top ten hold 0.11%. The sequenced material came from CD4+ T cells from PBMCs. The source is a human donor with multiple sclerosis. The CDR3 runs from the conserved cysteine through the conserved F or W. Each record gives: J gene, CDR3 length, V gene, D gene, clone size, CDR3 DNA, CDR3 protein. D genes are given only for firm matches. Expanded clones get a size class; other rows say once, few or many, or leave the size out.

>TRBJ2-1|16|TRBV9|-|-
TGTGCCAGCAGCGAGGGGGAGCGAACCAAGGGCCATGAGCAGTTCTTC
CASSEGERTKGHEQFF
>TRBJ2-7|15|TRBV7-2|-|-
TGTGCCAGCAGCTTGGGTAGCGTTACATCCTACGAGCAGTACTTC
CASSLGSVTSYEQYF
>TRBJ2-6|15|TRBV2|-|-
TGTGCCAGCAGTGACTCCTCATCTGGGGCCAACGTCCTGACTTTC
CASSDSSSGANVLTF
>TRBJ2-7|13|TRBV29-1|TRBD2|-
TGCAGCGTTTTGCGGGGGACCTCCTACGAGCAGTACTTC
CSVLRGTSYEQYF
>TRBJ1-5|13|TRBV29-1|TRBD1|once
TGCAGCGCCGGACAGGGGGACAATCAGCCCCAGCATTTT
CSAGQGDNQPQHF
>TRBJ2-3|16|TRBV20-1|-|-
TGCAGTGCTAAGAGAAGGGTGGGGGGGGCCACAGATACGCAGTATTTT
CSAKRRVGGATDTQYF
>TRBJ1-5|16|TRBV12-3/TRBV12-4|TRBD1|-
TGTGCCAGCGGTCCCGACAGGGGTTGGGCGAATCAGCCCCAGCATTTT
CASGPDRGWANQPQHF
>TRBJ1-4|15|TRBV5-1|-|-
TGCGCCAGCAGCTTGGTCCCAGGGCTGCGTGAAAAACTGTTTTTT
CASSLVPGLREKLFF
>TRBJ2-5|13|TRBV6-5|-|-
TGTGCCAGCAAGGTCCCGGGACAAGAGACCCAGTACTTC
CASKVPGQETQYF
>TRBJ2-7|15|TRBV20-1|-|-
TGCAGTGCTAGAGATCGAGGCAGGGCGTCAGCCGAGCAGTACTTC
CSARDRGRASAEQYF
>TRBJ2-1|14|TRBV11-2|TRBD2|once
TGTGCCAGCAGCCCCACTAGCGGGGGTTTTGAGCAGTTCTTC
CASSPTSGGFEQFF
>TRBJ2-3|13|TRBV12-3/TRBV12-4|-|-
TGTGCCACCACGCTGGGACGCACAGATACGCAGTATTTT
CATTLGRTDTQYF
>TRBJ1-3|18|TRBV19|TRBD1|-
TGTGCCAGTAGGCATACCGGGACAGCCTTCTCTGTTGGAAACACCATATATTTT
CASRHTGTAFSVGNTIYF
>TRBJ2-2|15|TRBV12-3/TRBV12-4|-|-
TGTGCCAGCAGTTTCCGCAGCGCGAACACCGGGGAGCTGTTTTTT
CASSFRSANTGELFF